The entry below describes one T cell receptor beta chain. The data were obtained in a study of cytomegalovirus exposure and HLA in healthy donors. The PCR ran on 60 Vbeta and 13 Jbeta primers. Sequencing used immunoSEQ multiplex PCR; TCRdb keeps in-frame clones, though not all of them. This sample yields 150,000 to 200,000 clones, of which approximately 79% are seen a single time; 4% to 4.5% belongs to the top ten. The CDR3 runs 16 residues. With V trimmed by 5 bases and J by 0 bases, 6 bases remained unmatched. CDR1 is SGHVS, CDR2 FQNEAQ, per germline. Sequenced: PBMCs. This receptor was identified in a woman aged 25-40 years in good health and CMV-seropositive. The J gene is TRBJ2-7, the V gene TRBV7-8; 11 bases line up with TRBD2. Written as DNA, the CDR3 is TGTGCCAGCAGCACCCGACTAGCGGGGCTCTCCTACGAGCAGTACTTC. It codes for CASSTRLAGLSYEQYF.